This T cell receptor beta chain appears in the sequencing data of a study of regulatory T cells in long-lasting Graves disease. Study in general: Graves' patients (newly diagnosed) had been on antithyroid drugs under 3 months.

This clonotype was observed a handful of times. Time point denoted: newly diagnosed GD, antithyroid drugs for less than 3 months. Making the TCR library involved RNA that had been extracted from PBMCs. The TCR beta library used iRepertoire HTBI primers with Arm-PCR amplification of CDR3. MiXCR, applied by TCRdb to the multiplex PCR reads, yields one record per CDR3 protein. Of about 440,000 distinct CDR3 sequences in the sample, about a sixth are singletons; the top ten hold under 30%. Germline CDR1 and CDR2: SQVTM and ANQGSEA. This CDR3 spans 10 amino acids. With 4 bases removed from V and 12 bases from J, the gap between germline ends came to 10 bases. This same sample was also part of a study on T cells in Graves' hyperthyroidism and ophthalmopathy. That work adds: HTBI primers were employed in a first-round RT-PCR of the TCR CDR3. Expanded thyroid clonotypes (above 0.001) were mostly also found in blood.

This receptor was obtained from a woman aged 18-35 years with Graves disease. The material sequenced was peripheral blood mononuclear cells (PBMCs), taken at new diagnosis, from a patient treated with antithyroid drugs. The chain uses TRBV29-1 and TRBJ2-1; D is uncertain. The CDR3 loop is CSVGDDGQFF. The CDR3 DNA sequence: TGCAGCGTTGGGGATGACGGGCAGTTCTTC.